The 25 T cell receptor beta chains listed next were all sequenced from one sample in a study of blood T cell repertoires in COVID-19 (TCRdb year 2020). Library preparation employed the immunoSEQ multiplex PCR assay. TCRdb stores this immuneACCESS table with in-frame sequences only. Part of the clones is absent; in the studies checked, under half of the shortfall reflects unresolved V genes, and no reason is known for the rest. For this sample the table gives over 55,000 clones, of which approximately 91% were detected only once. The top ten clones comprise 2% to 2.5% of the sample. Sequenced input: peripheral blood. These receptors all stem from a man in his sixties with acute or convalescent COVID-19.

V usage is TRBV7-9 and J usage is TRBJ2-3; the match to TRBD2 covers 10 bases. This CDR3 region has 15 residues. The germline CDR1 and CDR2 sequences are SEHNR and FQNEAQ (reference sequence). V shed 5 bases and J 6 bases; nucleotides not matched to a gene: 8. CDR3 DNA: TGTGCCAGCAGCCTAGGAGAGCGGGAGGGTGATACGCAGTATTTT. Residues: CASSLGEREGDTQYF. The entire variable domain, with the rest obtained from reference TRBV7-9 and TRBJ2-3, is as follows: DTGVSQNPRHKITKRGQNVTFRCDPISEHNRLYWYRQTLGQGPEFLTYFQNEAQLEKSRLLSDRFSAERPKGSFSTLEIQRTEQGDSAMYLCASSLGEREGDTQYFGPGTRLTVL.

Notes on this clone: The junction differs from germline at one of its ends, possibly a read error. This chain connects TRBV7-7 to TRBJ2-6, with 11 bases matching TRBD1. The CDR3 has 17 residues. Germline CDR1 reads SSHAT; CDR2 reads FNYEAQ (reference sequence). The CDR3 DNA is TGTGCTAGCAGCCTCGGACAGGGGGCTGGTGGGGCCAACGTCCTGACTTTC. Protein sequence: CASSLGQGAGGANVLTF.

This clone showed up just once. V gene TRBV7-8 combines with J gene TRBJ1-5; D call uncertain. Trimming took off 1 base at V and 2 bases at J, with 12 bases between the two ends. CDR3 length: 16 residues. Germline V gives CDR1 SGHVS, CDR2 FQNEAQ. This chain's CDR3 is CASSLGSGRGNQPQHF. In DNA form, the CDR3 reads TGTGCCAGCAGCTTAGGGTCCGGGAGAGGCAATCAGCCCCAGCATTTT.

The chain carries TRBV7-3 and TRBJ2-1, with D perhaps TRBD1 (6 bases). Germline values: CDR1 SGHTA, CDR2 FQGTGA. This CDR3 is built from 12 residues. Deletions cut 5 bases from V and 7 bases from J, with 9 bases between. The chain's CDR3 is CASSPQGNEQFF. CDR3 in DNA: TGTGCCAGCAGCCCTCAGGGGAATGAGCAGTTCTTC.

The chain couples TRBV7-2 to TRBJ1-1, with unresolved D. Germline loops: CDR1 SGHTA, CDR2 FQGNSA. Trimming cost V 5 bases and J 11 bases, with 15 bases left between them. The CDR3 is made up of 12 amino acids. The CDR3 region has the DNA TGTGCCAGCAGCCATCAGGTTCAAGTGGCTTTCTTT. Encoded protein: CASSHQVQVAFF.

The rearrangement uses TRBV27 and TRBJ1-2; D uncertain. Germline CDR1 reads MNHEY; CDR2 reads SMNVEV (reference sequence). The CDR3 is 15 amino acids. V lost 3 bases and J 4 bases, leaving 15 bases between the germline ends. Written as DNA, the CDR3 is TGTGCCAGCAGTTTTCGGTTTGGCCCTAGCTATGGCTACACCTTC. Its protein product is CASSFRFGPSYGYTF.

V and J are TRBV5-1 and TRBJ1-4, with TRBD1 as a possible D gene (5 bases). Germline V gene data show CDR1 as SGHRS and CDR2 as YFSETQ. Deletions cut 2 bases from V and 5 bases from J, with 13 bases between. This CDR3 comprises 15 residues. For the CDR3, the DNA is TGCGCCAGCAGCTTCCGGGACTGGCGCAATGAAAAACTGTTTTTT. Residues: CASSFRDWRNEKLFF.

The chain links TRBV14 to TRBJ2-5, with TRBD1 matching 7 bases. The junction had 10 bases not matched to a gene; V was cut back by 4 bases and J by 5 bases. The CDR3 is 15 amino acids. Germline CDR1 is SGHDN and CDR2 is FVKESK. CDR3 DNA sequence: TGTGCCAGCAGCCTCCTTAGGGGGCCAAGGGAGACCCAGTACTTC. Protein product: CASSLLRGPRETQYF.

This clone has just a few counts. CDR3 bases: TGTGCCAGCAGGGGTGCAGGGCAAAGCAATCAGCCCCAGCATTTT. Its protein is CASRGAGQSNQPQHF. The chain combines TRBV2 with TRBJ1-5, with D perhaps matching TRBD1 (5 bases). CDR3 length: 15 residues. Germline V gene data show CDR1 as SNHLY and CDR2 as FYNNEI. Trimming removed 6 bases at V and 1 base at J, with 13 bases between.

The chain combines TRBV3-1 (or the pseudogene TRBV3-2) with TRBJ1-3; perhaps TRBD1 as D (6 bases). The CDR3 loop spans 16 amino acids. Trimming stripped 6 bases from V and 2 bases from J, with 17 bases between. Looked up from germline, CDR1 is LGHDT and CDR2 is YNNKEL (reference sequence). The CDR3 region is CASRPSYRVAGNTIYF. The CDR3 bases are TGTGCCAGCAGACCGAGCTACAGGGTAGCTGGAAACACCATATATTTT.

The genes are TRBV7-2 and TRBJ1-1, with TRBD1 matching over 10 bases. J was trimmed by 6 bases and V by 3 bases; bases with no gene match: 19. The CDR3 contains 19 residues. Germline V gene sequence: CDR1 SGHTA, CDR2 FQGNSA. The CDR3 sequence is CASSLLTGTGVLGLAEAFF. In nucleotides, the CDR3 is TGTGCCAGCAGCTTGCTTACCGGGACAGGGGTTTTAGGGTTAGCTGAAGCTTTCTTT. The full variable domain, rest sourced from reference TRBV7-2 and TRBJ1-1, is GAGVSQSPSNKVTEKGKDVELRCDPISGHTALYWYRQSLGQGLEFLIYFQGNSAPDKSGLPSDRFSAERTGGSVSTLTIQRTQQEDSAVYLCASSLLTGTGVLGLAEAFFGQGTRLTVV.

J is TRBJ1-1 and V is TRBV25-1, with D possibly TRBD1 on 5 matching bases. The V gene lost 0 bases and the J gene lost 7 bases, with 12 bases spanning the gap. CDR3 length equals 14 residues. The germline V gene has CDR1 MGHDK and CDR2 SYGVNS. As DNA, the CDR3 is TGTGCCAGCAGTGAATATGTTATCGACAGTGAAGCTTTCTTT. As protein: CASSEYVIDSEAFF.

CDR3: CASSLVSAGSGPGNQPQHF. The CDR3 nucleotides read TGTGCCAGCAGCTTAGTATCGGCGGGTTCGGGCCCTGGCAATCAGCCCCAGCATTTT. J is TRBJ1-5 and V is TRBV7-8; unclear D gene. This CDR3 contains 19 residues. Per germline, CDR1 SGHVS and CDR2 FQNEAQ. V was pared by 1 base and J by 2 bases, with 21 bases between.

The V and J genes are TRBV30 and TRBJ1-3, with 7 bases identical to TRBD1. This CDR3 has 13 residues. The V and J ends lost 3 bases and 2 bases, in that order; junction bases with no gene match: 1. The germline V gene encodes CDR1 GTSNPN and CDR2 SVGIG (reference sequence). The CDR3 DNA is TGTGCCTGGAGCCAGGGGGCTGGAAACACCATATATTTT. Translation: CAWSQGAGNTIYF.

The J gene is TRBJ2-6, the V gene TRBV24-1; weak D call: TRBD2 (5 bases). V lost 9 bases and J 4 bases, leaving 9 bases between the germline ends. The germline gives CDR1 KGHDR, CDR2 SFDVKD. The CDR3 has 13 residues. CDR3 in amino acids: CATQAEGANVLTF. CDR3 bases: TGTGCCACCCAAGCGGAGGGGGCCAACGTCCTGACTTTC.

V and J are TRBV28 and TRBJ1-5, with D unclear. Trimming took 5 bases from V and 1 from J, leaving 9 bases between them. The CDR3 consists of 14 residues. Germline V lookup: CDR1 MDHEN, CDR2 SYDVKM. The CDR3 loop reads CASSIRSSNQPQHF. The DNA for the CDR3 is TGTGCCAGCAGTATCAGGTCCAGCAATCAGCCCCAGCATTTT.

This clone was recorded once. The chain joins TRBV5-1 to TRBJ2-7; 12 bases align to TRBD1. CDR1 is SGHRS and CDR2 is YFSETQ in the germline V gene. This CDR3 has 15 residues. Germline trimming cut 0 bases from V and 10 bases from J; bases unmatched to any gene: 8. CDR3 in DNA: TGCGCCAGCAGCTTGGACGGGACAGGGGGCGACCGCCAGTACTTC. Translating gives CASSLDGTGGDRQYF.

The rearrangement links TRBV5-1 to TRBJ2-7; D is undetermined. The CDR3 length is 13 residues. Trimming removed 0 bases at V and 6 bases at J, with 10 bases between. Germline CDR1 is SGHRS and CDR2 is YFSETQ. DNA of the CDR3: TGCGCCAGCAGCTTGGCCATCCTCGGCGAGCAGTACTTC. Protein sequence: CASSLAILGEQYF.

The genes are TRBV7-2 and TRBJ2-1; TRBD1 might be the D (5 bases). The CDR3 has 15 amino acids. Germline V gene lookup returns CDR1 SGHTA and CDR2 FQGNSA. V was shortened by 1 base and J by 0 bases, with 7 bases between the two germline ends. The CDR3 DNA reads TGTGCCAGCAGCTTAGGTCAGGGCTCCTACAATGAGCAGTTCTTC. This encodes CASSLGQGSYNEQFF.

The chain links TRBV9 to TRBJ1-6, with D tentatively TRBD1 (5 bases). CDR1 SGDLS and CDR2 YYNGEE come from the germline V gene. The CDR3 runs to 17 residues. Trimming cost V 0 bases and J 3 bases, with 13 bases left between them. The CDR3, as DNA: TGTGCCAGCAGCGTAGATAGCCAGGGCAACTATAATTCACCCCTCCACTTT. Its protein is CASSVDSQGNYNSPLHF.

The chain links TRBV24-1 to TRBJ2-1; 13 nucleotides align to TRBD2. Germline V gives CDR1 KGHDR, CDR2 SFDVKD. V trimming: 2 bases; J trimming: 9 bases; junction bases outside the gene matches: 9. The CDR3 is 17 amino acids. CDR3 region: CATSDSPGLAGNAEQFF. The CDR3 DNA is TGTGCCACCAGTGATTCCCCGGGACTAGCGGGAAATGCTGAGCAGTTCTTC.

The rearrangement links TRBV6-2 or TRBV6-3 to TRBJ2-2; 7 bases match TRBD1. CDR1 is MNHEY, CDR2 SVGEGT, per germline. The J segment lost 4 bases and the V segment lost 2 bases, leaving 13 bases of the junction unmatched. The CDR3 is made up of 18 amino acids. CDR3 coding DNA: TGTGCCAGCAGTTACAGAACAGGGGCCGAGTTAACCACCGGGGAGCTGTTTTTT. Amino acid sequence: CASSYRTGAELTTGELFF.

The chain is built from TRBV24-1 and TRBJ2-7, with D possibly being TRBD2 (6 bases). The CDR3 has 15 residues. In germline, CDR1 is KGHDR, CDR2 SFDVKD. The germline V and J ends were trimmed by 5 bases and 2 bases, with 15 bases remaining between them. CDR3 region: CATSAGTGEPYEQYF. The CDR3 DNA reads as TGTGCCACCAGTGCTGGGACGGGGGAACCCTACGAGCAGTACTTC.

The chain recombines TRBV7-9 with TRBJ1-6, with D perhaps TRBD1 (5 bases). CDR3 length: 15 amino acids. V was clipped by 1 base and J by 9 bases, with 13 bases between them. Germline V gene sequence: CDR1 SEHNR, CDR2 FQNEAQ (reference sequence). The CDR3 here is CASSLGERRGSPLHF. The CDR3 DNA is TGTGCCAGCAGCTTAGGCGAGAGGAGGGGTTCACCCCTCCACTTT.

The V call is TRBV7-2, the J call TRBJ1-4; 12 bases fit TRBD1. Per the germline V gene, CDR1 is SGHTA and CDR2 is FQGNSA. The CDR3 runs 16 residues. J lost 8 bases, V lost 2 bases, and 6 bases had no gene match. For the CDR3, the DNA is TGTGCCAGCAGCTTATCCTGGGACAGGGGGCGAGAAAAACTGTTTTTT. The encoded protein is CASSLSWDRGREKLFF.